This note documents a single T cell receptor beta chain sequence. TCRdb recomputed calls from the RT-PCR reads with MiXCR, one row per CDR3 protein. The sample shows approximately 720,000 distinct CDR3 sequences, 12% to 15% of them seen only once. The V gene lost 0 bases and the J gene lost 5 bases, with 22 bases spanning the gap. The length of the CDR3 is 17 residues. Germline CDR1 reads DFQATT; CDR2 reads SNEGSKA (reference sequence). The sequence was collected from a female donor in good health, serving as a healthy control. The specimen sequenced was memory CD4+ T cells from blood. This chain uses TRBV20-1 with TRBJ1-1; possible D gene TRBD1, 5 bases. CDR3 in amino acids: CSARDPLRPRRGTEAFF. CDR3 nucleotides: TGCAGTGCTAGAGATCCCCTCCGTCCCAGGAGGGGAACTGAAGCTTTCTTT.